This T cell receptor beta chain is drawn from a study of OX40 agonist ivuxolimab in advanced cancers. Study at large: The mean age was roughly 60 years, ranging from 23 to 79, with more than 70% of participants male. Study results and limitations: Expansion of clones was among the lowest in partial responders at 0.1-3.0 mg/kg. On average, CD8+ T cells showed a greater number of expanded clones than CD4+. At 0.1 to 3.0 mg/kg and by week 6, clonal expansion occurred in CD4+ and CD8+ blood T cells.

Concerning this clone itself: Its target is unknown.

Germline values: CDR1 SGHTA, CDR2 FQGNSA. The CDR3 sequence is 16 residues long. Profiled with immunoSEQ multiplex PCR; TCRdb holds only in-frame clones, not every one. This table holds some 28,000 clones, around three quarters found once. The chain uses TRBV7-2 and TRBJ2-5, with 7 bases lining up with TRBD2. With the DNA end fitting TRBJ2-7 better, the J assignment may be wrong. This specimen was CD4+ or CD8+ T cells sorted from blood, taken in a trial of the OX40 agonist ivuxolimab. The TCR was taken from an adult with an advanced solid tumor such as melanoma, head and neck, liver or kidney cancer. CDR3 in amino acids: CASSLVAGEPLFEQYF. The CDR3 region has the DNA TGTGCCAGCAGCTTAGTTGCGGGGGAGCCCCTCTTCGAGCAGTACTTC.